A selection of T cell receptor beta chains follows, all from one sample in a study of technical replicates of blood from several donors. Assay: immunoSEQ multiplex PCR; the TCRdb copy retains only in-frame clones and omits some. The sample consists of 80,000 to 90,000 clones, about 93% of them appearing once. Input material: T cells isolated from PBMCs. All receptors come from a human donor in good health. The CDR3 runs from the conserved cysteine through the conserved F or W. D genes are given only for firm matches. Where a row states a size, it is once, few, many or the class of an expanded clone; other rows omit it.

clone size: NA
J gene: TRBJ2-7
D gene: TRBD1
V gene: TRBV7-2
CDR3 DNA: TGTGCCAGCAGCCCCACCGGACAGGTTTCCTACGAGCAGTACTTC
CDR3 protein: CASSPTGQVSYEQYF

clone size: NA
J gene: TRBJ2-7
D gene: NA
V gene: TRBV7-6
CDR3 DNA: TGTGCCAGCAGCTTCGGTGGCAGGGCGTGGGAGCAGTACTTC
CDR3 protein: CASSFGGRAWEQYF

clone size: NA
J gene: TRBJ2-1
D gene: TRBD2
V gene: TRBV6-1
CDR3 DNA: TGTGCCAGCAGTGAAGCCGGGGGGGTGCAGTTCTTC
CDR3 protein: CASSEAGGVQFF

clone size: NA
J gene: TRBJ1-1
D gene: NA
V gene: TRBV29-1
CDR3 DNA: TGCAGCGCCCCTGGGGGCGCGAACACTGAAGCTTTCTTT
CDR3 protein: CSAPGGANTEAFF

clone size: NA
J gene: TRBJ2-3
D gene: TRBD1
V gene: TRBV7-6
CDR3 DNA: TGTGCCAGCAGCTCACAGGGGGCCGGCACAGATACGCAGTATTTT
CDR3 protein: CASSSQGAGTDTQYF

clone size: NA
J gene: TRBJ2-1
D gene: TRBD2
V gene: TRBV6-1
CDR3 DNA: TGTGCCAGCAGTGAAGATTTGGCGGGAGGTAGGAATGAGCAGTTCTTC
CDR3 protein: CASSEDLAGGRNEQFF

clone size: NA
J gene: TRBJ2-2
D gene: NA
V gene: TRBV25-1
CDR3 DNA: TGTGCCAGCAGTGAACAGGCGAACACCGGGGAGCTGTTTTTT
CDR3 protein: CASSEQANTGELFF

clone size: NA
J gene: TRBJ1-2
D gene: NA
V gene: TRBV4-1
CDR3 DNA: TGCGCCAGCAGCCAAGGAAGGGGAGGTAACTATGGCTACACCTTC
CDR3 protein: CASSQGRGGNYGYTF

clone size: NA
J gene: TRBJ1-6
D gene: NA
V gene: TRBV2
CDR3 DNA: TGTGCCAGCAGTGCTTTCGGGGATGGCGTTAATTCACCCCTCCACTTT
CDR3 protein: CASSAFGDGVNSPLHF

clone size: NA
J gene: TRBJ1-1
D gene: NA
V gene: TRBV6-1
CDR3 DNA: TGTGCCAGCAGTGCCGGGGGACTCCCCGGGACTGAAGCTTTCTTT
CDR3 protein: CASSAGGLPGTEAFF

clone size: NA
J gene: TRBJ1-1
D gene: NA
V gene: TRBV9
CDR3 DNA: TGTGCCAGCAGCCAGGGAAGGGACACTGAAGCTTTCTTT
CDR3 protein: CASSQGRDTEAFF

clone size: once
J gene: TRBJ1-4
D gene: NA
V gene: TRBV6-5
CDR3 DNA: TGTGCCAGCAGCCCGAGGGAACCACGAGAAGAAAAACTGTTTTTT
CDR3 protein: CASSPREPREEKLFF

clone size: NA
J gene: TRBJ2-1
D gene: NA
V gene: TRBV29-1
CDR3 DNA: TGCAGCGTTGGGGGGGACCGGGAGCAGTTCTTC
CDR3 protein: CSVGGDREQFF

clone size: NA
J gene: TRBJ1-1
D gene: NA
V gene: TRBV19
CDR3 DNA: TGTGCCAGCTCCCAGGGGTTGGAAGCTTTCTTT
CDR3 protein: CASSQGLEAFF

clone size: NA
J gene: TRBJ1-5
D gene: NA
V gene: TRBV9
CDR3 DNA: TGTGCCAGCAGCGTGGGGGGGCGAGGCAATCAGCCCCAGCATTTT
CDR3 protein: CASSVGGRGNQPQHF

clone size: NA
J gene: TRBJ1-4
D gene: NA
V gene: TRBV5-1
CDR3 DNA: TGCGCCAGCAGCTTGAAAGGGGCTGGTGATGAAAAACTGTTTTTT
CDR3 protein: CASSLKGAGDEKLFF

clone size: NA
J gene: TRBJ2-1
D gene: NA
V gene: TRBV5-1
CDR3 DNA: TGCGCCAGCAGCCGGGAGTGGGTCTATGAGCAGTTCTTC
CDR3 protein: CASSREWVYEQFF

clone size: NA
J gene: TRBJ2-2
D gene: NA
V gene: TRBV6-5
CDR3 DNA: TGTGCCAGCAGTTACACGGTTAACACCGGGGAGCTGTTTTTT
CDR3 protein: CASSYTVNTGELFF

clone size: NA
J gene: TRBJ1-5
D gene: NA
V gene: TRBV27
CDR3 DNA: TGTGCCAGCAGTGTGGCCGGGGGGGGGAATCAGCCCCAGCATTTT
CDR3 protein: CASSVAGGGNQPQHF

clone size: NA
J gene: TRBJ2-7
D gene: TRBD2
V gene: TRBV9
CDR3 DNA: TGTGCCAGCAGCGTAGGATCTCAAAGGACTAGCGGGATCCACGAGCAGTACTTC
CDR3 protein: CASSVGSQRTSGIHEQYF

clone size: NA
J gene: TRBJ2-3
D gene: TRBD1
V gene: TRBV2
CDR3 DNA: TGTGCCAGCAGACTTGACCGGGACAGGGGGCGGAATACGCAGTATTTT
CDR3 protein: CASRLDRDRGRNTQYF

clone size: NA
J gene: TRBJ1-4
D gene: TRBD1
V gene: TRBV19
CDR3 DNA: TGTGCCAGTAGTATAGATTCCCCTTGGACAGGGCTTAATGAAAAACTGTTTTTT
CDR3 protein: CASSIDSPWTGLNEKLFF

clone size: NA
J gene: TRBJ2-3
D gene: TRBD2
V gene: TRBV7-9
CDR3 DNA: TGTGCCAGCAGCTCCTTCCAACTAGCGGGGGACACAGATACGCAGTATTTT
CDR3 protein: CASSSFQLAGDTDTQYF

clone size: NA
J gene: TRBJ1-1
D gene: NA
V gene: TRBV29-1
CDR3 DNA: TGCAGCGTTCAAAAAGCGAACACTGAAGCTTTCTTT
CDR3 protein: CSVQKANTEAFF

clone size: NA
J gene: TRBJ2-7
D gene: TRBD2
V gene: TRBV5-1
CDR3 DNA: TGCGCCAGCAGCTGGGGACTAGCGGGGGAATCGGGCGAGCAGTACTTC
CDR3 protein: CASSWGLAGESGEQYF

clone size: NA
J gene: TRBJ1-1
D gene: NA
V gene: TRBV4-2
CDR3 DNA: TGTGCCAGCAGCCAAGGCGACAGGAGAATGAACACTGAAGCTTTCTTT
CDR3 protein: CASSQGDRRMNTEAFF

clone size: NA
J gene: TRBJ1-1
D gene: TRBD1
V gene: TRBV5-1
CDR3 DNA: TGCGCCAGCAGCCCCGAGACAGGGTTAATGAACACTGAAGCTTTCTTT
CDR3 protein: CASSPETGLMNTEAFF

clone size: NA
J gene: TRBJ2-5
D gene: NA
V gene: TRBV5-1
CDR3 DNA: TGCGCCAGCAGCTTCGGCAGGGAAGGGGAGACCCAGTACTTC
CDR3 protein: CASSFGREGETQYF

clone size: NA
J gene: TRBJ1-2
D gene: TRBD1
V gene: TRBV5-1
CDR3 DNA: TGCGCCAGCAGCTCTTTAACAGGGGACTATGGCTACACCTTC
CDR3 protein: CASSSLTGDYGYTF

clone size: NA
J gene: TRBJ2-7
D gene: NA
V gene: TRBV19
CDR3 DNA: TGTGCCAGTAGTCCCCGGGGTGAAGGGCTTGACGAGCAGTACTTC
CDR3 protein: CASSPRGEGLDEQYF

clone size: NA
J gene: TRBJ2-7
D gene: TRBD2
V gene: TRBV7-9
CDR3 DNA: TGTGCCAGCAGCCCTTCGGGGAGGGGTTTCTACGAGCAGTACTTC
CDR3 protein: CASSPSGRGFYEQYF

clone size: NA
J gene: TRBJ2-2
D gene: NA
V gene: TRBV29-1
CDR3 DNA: TGCAGCGTTGGGGGAGTCGGGGGGCACGGGGAGCTGTTTTTT
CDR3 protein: CSVGGVGGHGELFF

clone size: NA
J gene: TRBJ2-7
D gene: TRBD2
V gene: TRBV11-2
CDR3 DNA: TGTGCCAGCAGCTTAGGACCGGCGGGGGTCAGCGAGCAGTACTTC
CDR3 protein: CASSLGPAGVSEQYF

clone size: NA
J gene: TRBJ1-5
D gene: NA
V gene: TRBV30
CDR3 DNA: TGTGCCTGGTCGGGGGATAGCAATCAGCCCCAGCATTTT
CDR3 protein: CAWSGDSNQPQHF

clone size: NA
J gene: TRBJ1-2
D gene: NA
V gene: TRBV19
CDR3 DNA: TGTGCCAGTAGTATCGCGGGGGGGCTTAACTATGGCTACACCTTC
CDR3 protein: CASSIAGGLNYGYTF

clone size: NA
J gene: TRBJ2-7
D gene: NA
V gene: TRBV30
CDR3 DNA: TGTGCCTGGAGTGTAACCGGGGACGAGCAGTACTTC
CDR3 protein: CAWSVTGDEQYF

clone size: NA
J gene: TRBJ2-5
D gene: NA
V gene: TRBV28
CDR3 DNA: TGTGCCAGCAGTTTTCACGGGACATCAGAGACCCAGTACTTC
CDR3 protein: CASSFHGTSETQYF

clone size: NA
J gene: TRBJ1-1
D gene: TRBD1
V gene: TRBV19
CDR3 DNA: TGTGCCAGTAGTGCTCTGACAGGGCTGAACACTGAAGCTTTCTTT
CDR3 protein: CASSALTGLNTEAFF

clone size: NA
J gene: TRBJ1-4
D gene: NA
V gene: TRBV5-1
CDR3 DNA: TGCGCCAGCAGCTTGAATGGCCAGATGGATGAAAAACTGTTTTTT
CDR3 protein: CASSLNGQMDEKLFF

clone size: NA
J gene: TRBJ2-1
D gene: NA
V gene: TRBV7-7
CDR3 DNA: TGTGCCAGCAGGTATCGGGGTAGGGCAGATCTATACAATGAGCAGTTCTTC
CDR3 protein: CASRYRGRADLYNEQFF

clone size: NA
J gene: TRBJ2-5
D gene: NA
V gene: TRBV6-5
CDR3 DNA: TGTGCCAGCAGCCGTACCCATGACTCACAAGAGACCCAGTACTTC
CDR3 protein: CASSRTHDSQETQYF

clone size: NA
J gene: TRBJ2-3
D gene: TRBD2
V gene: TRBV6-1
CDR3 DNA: TGTGCCAGCAGTTTAGCGGGTGAAGCGGCGCAGTATTTT
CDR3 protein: CASSLAGEAAQYF

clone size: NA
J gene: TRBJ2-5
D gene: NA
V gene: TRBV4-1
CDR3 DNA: TGCGCCAGCAGCCTTCAGGGGATGGGGGAGACCCAGTACTTC
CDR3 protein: CASSLQGMGETQYF

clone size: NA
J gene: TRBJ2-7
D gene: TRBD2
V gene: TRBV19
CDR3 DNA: TGTGCCACAACGGGACTAGCGGGAGGAAATGGCTACGAGCAGTACTTC
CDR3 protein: CATTGLAGGNGYEQYF

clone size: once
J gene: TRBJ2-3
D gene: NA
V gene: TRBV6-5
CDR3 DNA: TGTGCCAGCAGTAACGGTGATACGCAGTATTTT
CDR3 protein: CASSNGDTQYF

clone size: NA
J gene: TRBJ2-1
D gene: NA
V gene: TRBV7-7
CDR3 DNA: TGTGCCAGCAGTGCAGGACCCAGGGGGGAAAAGACCTACAATGAGCAGTTCTTC
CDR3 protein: CASSAGPRGEKTYNEQFF

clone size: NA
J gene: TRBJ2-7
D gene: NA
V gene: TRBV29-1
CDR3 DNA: TGCAGCGTTGAGGCGGGCGGATCCTACGAGCAGTACTTC
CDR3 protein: CSVEAGGSYEQYF

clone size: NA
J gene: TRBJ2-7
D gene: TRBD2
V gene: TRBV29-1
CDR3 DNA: TGCAGCGTTGAACGGGGGGAGGAAAGCTCCTACGAGCAGTACTTC
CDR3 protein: CSVERGEESSYEQYF

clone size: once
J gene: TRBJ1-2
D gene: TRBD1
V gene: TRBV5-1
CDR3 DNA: TGCGCCAGCAGCTTGGGCCCGGGACAGGAGAACTATGGCTACACCTTC
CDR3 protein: CASSLGPGQENYGYTF

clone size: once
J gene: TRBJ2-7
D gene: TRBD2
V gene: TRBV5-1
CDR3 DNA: TGCGCCAGCAGTCTAGCGGCAGTCGCCTCCTACGAGCAGTACTTC
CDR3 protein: CASSLAAVASYEQYF

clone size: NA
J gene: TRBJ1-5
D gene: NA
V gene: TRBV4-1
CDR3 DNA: TGCGCCAGCAGCCAAGGCGGAGGGAAGTACAATCAGCCCCAGCATTTT
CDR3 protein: CASSQGGGKYNQPQHF

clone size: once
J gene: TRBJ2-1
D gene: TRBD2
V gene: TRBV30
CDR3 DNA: TGTGCCTGGAGTAAGGCGGGGGGGCCTTGGGATGAGCAGTTCTTC
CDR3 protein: CAWSKAGGPWDEQFF